The T cell receptor (beta chain) under discussion was sequenced for a study of metastatic and nonmetastatic thyroid tumors. For the study at large: Repertoire comparison spanned blood and tumor or nodule tissue of malignant and benign thyroid patients.

Findings and caveats of the study: TCR beta diversity was reportedly significantly higher in malignant thyroid tumors than benign nodules, in blood and tumor.

Original processing notes: Construction of a distant-metastasis classifier for papillary thyroid cancer relied on CDR3 differences across clinicopathological groups. MiXCR was used by TCRdb to re-call the PCR reads. The V and J calls come from TCRdb's annotation, not from the publication. The table lists approximately 31,000 clones, about 30% of them singletons. Trimming cost V 5 bases and J 4 bases; bases outside gene matches: 7. Germline CDR1 is SGHNT and CDR2 is YYREEE (reference sequence). The CDR3 spans 14 residues. This clone appeared many times. As yet, its antigen is unknown. Thyroid surgery took place with no prior treatment in any patient.

This rearrangement joins TRBV5-4 to TRBJ2-7, with TRBD1 identical over 9 bases. The source of this sequence is a female donor with papillary thyroid cancer or a benign thyroid nodule (not recorded which). Some clones in this sample may be carry-over from other donors' samples. Sequencing input: blood. CDR3 DNA: TGTGCCAGCAGTTATAACAGGGGGCGTTACGAGCAGTACTTC. It translates to CASSYNRGRYEQYF.